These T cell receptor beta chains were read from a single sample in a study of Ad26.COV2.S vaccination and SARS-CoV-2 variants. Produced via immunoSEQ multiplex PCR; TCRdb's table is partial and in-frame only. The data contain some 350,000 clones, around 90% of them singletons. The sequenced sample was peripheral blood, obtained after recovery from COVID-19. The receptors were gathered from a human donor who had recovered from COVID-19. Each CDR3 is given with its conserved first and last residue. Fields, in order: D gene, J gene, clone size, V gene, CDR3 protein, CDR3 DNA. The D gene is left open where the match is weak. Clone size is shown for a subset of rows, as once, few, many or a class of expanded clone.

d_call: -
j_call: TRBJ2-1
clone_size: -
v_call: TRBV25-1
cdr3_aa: CASSERNEQFF
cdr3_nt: TGTGCCAGCAGTGAGCGGAATGAGCAGTTCTTC

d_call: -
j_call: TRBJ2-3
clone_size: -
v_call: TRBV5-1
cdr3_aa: CASSRAAVTDTQYF
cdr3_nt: TGCGCCAGCAGCAGGGCAGCGGTCACAGATACGCAGTATTTT

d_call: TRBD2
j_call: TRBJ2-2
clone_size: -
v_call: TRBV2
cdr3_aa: CASSEALPSGNTGELFF
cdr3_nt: TGTGCCAGCAGTGAAGCCCTGCCTAGCGGGAACACCGGGGAGCTGTTTTTT

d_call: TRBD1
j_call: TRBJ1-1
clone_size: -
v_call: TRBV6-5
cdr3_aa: CASSSTGGGTEAFF
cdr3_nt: TGTGCCAGCAGTTCAACAGGGGGGGGCACTGAAGCTTTCTTT

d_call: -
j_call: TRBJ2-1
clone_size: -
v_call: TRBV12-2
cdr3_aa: CASRLSPTDRQFF
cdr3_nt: TGTGCAAGTCGCTTATCCCCGACGGACAGGCAGTTCTTC

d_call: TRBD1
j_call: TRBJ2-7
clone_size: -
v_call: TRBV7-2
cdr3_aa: CASSFNPGQGSEQYF
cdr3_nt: TGTGCCAGCAGCTTTAATCCGGGACAGGGCAGCGAGCAGTACTTC

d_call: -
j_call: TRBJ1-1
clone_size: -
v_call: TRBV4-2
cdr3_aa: CASSRGRTVNTEAFF
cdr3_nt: TGTGCCAGCAGCCGAGGTCGGACGGTGAACACTGAAGCTTTCTTT

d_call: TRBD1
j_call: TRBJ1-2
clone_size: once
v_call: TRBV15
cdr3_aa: CATSRDLGTGYGYTF
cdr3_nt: TGTGCCACCAGCAGAGATCTGGGGACAGGGTATGGCTACACCTTC

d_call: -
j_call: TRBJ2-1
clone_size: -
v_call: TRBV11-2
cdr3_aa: CASSLKMGGGGRDEQFF
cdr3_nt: TGTGCCAGCAGCCTAAAAATGGGTGGCGGGGGCCGGGATGAGCAGTTCTTC

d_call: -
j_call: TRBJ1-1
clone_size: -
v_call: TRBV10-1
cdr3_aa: CASSELRTAEAFF
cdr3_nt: TGCGCCAGCAGTGAGTTGCGGACAGCTGAAGCTTTCTTT

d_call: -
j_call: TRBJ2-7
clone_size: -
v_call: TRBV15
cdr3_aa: CATSRGIGPTYEQYF
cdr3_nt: TGTGCCACCAGCAGGGGTATAGGCCCAACCTACGAGCAGTACTTC

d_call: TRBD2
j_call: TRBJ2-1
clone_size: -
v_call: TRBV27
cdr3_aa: CASSRGLADGGRNEQFF
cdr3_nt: TGTGCCAGCAGTCGAGGACTAGCGGACGGGGGGAGGAATGAGCAGTTCTTC

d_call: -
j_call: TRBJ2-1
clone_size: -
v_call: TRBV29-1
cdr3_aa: CSAVAPDSYNEQFF
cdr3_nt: TGCAGCGCCGTAGCCCCGGATAGCTACAATGAGCAGTTCTTC

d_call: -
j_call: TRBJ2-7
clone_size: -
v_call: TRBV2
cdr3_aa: CASSETYGDYEQYF
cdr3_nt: TGTGCCAGCAGTGAAACGTACGGGGACTACGAGCAGTACTTC

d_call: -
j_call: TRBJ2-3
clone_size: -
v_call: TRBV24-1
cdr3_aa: CATSDFKQGTDTQYF
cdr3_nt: TGTGCCACCAGTGATTTTAAACAGGGAACAGATACGCAGTATTTT

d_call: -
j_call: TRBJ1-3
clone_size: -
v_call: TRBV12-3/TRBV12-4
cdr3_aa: CASSFTDGNTIYF
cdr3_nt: TGTGCCAGCAGTTTCACAGATGGAAACACCATATATTTT

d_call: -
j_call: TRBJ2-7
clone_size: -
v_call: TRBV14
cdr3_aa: CASSREVEQYF
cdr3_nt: TGTGCCAGCAGTAGAGAGGTGGAGCAGTACTTC

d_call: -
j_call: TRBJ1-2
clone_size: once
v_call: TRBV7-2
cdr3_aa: CASSTRDNYGYTF
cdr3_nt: TGTGCCAGCAGCACCCGGGACAACTATGGCTACACCTTC

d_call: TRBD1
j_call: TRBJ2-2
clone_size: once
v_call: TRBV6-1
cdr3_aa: CASSELTGGNTGELFF
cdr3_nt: TGTGCCAGCAGTGAATTAACAGGGGGGAACACCGGGGAGCTGTTTTTT

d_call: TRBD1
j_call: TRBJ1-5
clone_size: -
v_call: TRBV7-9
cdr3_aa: CASSLSGDRAQHF
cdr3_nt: TGTGCCAGCAGCTTGTCAGGAGACAGGGCCCAGCATTTT

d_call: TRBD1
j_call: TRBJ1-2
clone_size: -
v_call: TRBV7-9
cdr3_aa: CASSHAWGQGQANYGYTF
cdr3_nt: TGTGCCAGCAGCCACGCCTGGGGACAGGGGCAAGCTAACTATGGCTACACCTTC

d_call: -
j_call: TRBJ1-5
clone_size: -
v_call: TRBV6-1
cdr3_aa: CASSERPFAGVGNQPQHF
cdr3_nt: TGTGCCAGCAGTGAACGACCCTTCGCCGGGGTTGGAAATCAGCCCCAGCATTTT

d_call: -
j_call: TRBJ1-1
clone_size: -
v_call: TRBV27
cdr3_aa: CASSFAGRVMNTEAFF
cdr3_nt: TGTGCCAGCAGTTTTGCGGGGCGGGTAATGAACACTGAAGCTTTCTTT

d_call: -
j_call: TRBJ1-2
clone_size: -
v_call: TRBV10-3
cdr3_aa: CAISEGPLYTF
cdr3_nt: TGTGCCATCAGTGAGGGGCCTCTCTACACCTTC

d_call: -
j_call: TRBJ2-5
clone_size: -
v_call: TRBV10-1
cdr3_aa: CASSESGLEETQYF
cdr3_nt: TGCGCCAGCAGTGAGTCCGGACTCGAAGAGACCCAGTACTTC

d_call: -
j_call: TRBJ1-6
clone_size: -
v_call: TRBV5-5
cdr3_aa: CASSTRDSYNSPLHF
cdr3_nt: TGTGCCAGCAGCACCCGAGACAGTTATAATTCACCCCTCCACTTT

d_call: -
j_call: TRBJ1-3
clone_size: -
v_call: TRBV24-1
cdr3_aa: CATRRQASSGNTIYF
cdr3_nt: TGTGCCACCAGACGACAGGCCTCCTCTGGAAACACCATATATTTT

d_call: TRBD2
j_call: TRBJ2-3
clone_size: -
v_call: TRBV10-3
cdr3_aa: CAISESWTSGGNTDTQYF
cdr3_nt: TGTGCCATCAGTGAGTCGTGGACTAGCGGGGGGAACACAGATACGCAGTATTTT

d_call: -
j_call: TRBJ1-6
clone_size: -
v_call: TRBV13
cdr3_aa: CASSFGAYNSPLHF
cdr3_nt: TGTGCCAGCAGCTTCGGAGCTTATAATTCACCCCTCCACTTT

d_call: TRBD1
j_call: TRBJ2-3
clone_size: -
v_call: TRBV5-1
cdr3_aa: CASSKSGQNYNPSADTQYF
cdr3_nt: TGCGCCAGCAGCAAGTCGGGACAGAACTATAATCCTTCCGCAGATACGCAGTATTTT

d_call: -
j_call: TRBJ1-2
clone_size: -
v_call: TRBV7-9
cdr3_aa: CASSYNPYGGANYGYTF
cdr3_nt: TGTGCCAGCAGCTACAATCCGTACGGAGGGGCAAACTATGGCTACACCTTC

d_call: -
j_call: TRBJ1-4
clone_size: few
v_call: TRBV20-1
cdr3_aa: CSASRQPTNEKLFF
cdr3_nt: TGCAGTGCTAGTAGGCAGCCAACTAATGAAAAACTGTTTTTT

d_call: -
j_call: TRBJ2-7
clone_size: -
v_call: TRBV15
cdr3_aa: CATSSQLNSYEQYF
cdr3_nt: TGTGCCACCAGCAGCCAGCTGAACTCCTACGAGCAGTACTTC

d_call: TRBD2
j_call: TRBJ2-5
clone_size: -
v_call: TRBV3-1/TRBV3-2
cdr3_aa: CASSQGLGLAGGLGETQYF
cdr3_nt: TGTGCCAGCAGCCAAGGCCTCGGGCTAGCGGGGGGGCTCGGAGAGACCCAGTACTTC

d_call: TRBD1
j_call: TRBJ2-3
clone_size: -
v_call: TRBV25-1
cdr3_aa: CARPGQGAGDTQYF
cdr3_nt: TGTGCCAGACCGGGACAGGGGGCGGGAGATACGCAGTATTTT

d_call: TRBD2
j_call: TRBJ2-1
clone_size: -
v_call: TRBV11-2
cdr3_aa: CASSLSSGDYNEQFF
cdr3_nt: TGTGCCAGCAGCTTATCTAGCGGTGACTACAATGAGCAGTTCTTC

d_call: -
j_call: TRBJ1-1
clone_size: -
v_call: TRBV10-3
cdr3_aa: CAISEHRVKGVTEAFF
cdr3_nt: TGTGCCATCAGTGAGCATAGGGTAAAGGGGGTCACTGAAGCTTTCTTT

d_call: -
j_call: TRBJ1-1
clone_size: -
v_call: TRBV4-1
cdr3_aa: CASSHYTTTGSVEAFF
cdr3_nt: TGCGCCAGCAGCCACTATACTACTACGGGCAGCGTTGAAGCTTTCTTT

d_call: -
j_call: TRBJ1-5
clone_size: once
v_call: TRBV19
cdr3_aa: CASNTENNSNQPQHF
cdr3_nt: TGTGCCAGTAACACGGAGAATAATAGCAATCAGCCCCAGCATTTT

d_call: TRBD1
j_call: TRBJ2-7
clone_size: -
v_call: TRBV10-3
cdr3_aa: CAISEPTLRDRDSYEQYF
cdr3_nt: TGTGCCATCAGTGAGCCTACACTCCGGGACAGGGACTCCTACGAGCAGTACTTC

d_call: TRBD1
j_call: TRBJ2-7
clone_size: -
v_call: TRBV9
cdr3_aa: CASSVGQGFYEQYF
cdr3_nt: TGTGCCAGCAGCGTAGGACAGGGGTTCTACGAGCAGTACTTC

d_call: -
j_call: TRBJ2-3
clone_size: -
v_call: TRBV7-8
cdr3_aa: CASSPSRGDTQYF
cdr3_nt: TGTGCCAGCAGCCCAAGTCGGGGAGATACGCAGTATTTT

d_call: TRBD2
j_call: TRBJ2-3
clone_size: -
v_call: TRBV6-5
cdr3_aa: CASSTSGGYLDTQYF
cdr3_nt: TGTGCCAGCAGTACTAGCGGGGGATATTTAGATACGCAGTATTTT

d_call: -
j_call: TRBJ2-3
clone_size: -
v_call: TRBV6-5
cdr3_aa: CASSYLKTASTDTQYF
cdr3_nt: TGTGCCAGCAGTTACTTGAAGACAGCTAGCACAGATACGCAGTATTTT

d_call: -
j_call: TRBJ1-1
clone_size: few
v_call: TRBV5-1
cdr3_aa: CASSELTKGGIGEAFF
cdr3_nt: TGCGCCAGCAGCGAACTAACCAAAGGAGGTATAGGGGAAGCTTTCTTT

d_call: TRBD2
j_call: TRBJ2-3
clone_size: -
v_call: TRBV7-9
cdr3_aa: CASSQTMMSTSGRTDTQYF
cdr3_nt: TGTGCCAGCAGCCAGACCATGATGTCTACTAGCGGGCGTACAGATACGCAGTATTTT

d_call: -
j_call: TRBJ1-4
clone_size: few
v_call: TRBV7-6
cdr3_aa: CASSRLGQKLFF
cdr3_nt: TGTGCCAGCAGCCGTTTGGGACAAAAACTGTTTTTT

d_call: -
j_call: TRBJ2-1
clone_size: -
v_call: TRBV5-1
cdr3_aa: CASSLEVSPHEQFF
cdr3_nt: TGCGCCAGCAGCTTGGAGGTGAGCCCCCATGAGCAGTTCTTC

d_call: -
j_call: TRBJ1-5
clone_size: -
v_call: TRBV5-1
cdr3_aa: CASSLEGSRDQPQHF
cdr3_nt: TGCGCCAGCAGCTTGGAGGGGAGTAGGGATCAGCCCCAGCATTTT

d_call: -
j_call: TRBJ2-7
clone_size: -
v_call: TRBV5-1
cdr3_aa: CASSENPGGPYEQYF
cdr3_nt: TGCGCCAGCAGCGAAAACCCCGGCGGCCCCTACGAGCAGTACTTC

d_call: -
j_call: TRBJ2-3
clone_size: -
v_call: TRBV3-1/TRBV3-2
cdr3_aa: CASSQFDTQYF
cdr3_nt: TGTGCCAGCAGCCAATTCGATACGCAGTATTTT

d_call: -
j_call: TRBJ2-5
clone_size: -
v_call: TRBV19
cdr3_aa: CASRGGGLKETQYF
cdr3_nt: TGTGCCAGTAGGGGAGGGGGGCTTAAAGAGACCCAGTACTTC

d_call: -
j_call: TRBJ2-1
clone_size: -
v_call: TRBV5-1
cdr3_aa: CASISDSQPNEQFF
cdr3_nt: TGCGCCAGCATCTCGGACTCCCAGCCCAATGAGCAGTTCTTC

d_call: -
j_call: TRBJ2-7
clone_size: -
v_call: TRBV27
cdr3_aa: CASSLSSGDAYEQYF
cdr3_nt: TGTGCCAGCAGTTTATCTTCGGGGGACGCCTACGAGCAGTACTTC

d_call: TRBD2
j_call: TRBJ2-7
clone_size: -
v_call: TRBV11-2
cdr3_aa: CASRPSGGSSYEQYF
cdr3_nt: TGTGCCAGCAGACCCAGCGGGGGTAGCTCCTACGAGCAGTACTTC

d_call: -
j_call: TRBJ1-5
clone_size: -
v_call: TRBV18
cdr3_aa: CASSRFRGSDQPQHF
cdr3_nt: TGTGCCAGCTCGAGATTCCGGGGGTCTGATCAGCCCCAGCATTTT

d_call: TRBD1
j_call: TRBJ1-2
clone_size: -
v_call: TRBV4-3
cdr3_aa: CASSHDGQGGYTF
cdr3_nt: TGCGCCAGCAGCCACGACGGACAGGGGGGCTACACCTTC

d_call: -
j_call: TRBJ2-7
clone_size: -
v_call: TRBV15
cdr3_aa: CATSRDRQGREQYF
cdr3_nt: TGTGCCACCAGCAGAGATCGCCAGGGCAGGGAGCAGTACTTC